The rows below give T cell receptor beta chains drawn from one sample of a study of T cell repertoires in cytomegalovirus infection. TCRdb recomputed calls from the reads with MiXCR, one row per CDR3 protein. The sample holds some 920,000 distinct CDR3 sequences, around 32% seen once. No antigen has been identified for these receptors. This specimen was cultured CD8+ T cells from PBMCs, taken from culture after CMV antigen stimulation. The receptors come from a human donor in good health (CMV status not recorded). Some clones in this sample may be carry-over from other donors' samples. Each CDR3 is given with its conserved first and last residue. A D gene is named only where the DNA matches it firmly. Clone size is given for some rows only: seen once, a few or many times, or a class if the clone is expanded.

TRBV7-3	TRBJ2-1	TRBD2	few	CASSFSGENYNEQFF	TGTGCCAGCAGCTTTAGCGGGGAGAACTACAATGAGCAGTTCTTC
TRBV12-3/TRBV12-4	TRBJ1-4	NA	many	CASSLGYREDEKLFF	TGTGCCAGCAGTTTAGGTTACAGGGAGGATGAAAAACTGTTTTTT
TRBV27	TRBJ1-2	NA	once	CAFPPGTYGYTF	TGTGCCTTCCCCCCCGGGACCTATGGCTACACCTTC
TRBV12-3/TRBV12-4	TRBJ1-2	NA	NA	CASSLSGFAYGYTF	TGTGCCAGCAGTTTGTCGGGGTTCGCCTATGGCTACACCTTC
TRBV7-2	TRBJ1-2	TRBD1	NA	CASSFPGDSYGYTF	TGTGCCAGCAGCTTCCCTGGGGACAGCTATGGCTACACCTTC
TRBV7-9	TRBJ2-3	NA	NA	CASSGVRPTQYF	TGTGCCAGCAGCGGGGTAAGACCTACGCAGTATTTT
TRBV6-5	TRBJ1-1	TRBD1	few	CASSLDRGRREDTEAFF	TGTGCCAGCAGTTTAGACAGGGGGCGCCGGGAGGACACTGAAGCTTTCTTT
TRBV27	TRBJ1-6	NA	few	CASSGTGRENSPLHF	TGTGCCAGCAGTGGAACGGGACGGGAAAATTCACCCCTCCACTTT
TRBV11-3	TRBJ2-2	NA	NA	CASSFGRSNTGELFF	TGTGCCAGCAGTTTTGGACGGTCGAACACCGGGGAGCTGTTTTTT
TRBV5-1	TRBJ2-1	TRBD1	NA	CASSLSPSFDRVSEQFF	TGCGCCAGCAGCCTGAGCCCCTCCTTCGACAGGGTCAGTGAGCAGTTCTTC
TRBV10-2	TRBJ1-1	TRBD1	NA	CASSEWTGLTEAFF	TGCGCCAGCAGTGAGTGGACAGGGTTGACTGAAGCTTTCTTT
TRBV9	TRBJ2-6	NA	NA	CASSGRNSGANVLTF	TGTGCCAGCAGCGGAAGAAACTCTGGGGCCAACGTCCTGACTTTC
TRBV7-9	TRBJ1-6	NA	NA	CASSPTQGSYNSPLHF	TGTGCCAGCAGCCCAACGCAGGGGTCCTATAATTCACCCCTCCACTTT
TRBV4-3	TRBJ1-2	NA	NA	CASSLKRPVVSGPNYGYTF	TGCGCCAGCAGCCTAAAAAGACCTGTAGTTTCAGGGCCCAACTATGGCTACACCTTC
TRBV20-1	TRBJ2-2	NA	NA	CSASPPQANTGELFF	TGCAGTGCTAGTCCACCACAGGCCAACACCGGGGAGCTGTTTTTT
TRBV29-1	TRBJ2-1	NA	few	CSVALRGAGHNEQFF	TGCAGCGTAGCTCTCAGGGGGGCGGGCCACAATGAGCAGTTCTTC
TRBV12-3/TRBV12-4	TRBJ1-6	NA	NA	CASTPGHLKHLHF	TGTGCCAGCACCCCGGGACACCTTAAACACCTCCACTTT
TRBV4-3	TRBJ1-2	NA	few	CASSPQGTSLYGYTF	TGCGCCAGCAGCCCCCAAGGCACTTCCCTCTATGGCTACACCTTC
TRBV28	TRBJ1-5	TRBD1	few	CASRFAEYRGRNQPQHF	TGTGCCAGCAGGTTCGCCGAATACAGGGGTCGGAATCAGCCCCAGCATTTT
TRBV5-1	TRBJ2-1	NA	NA	CASSLAVPIRDEQFF	TGCGCCAGCAGCTTGGCCGTGCCTATCCGCGATGAGCAGTTCTTC
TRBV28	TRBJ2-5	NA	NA	CASSPVTVEETQYF	TGTGCCAGCAGCCCGGTAACGGTAGAAGAGACCCAGTACTTC
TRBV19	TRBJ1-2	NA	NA	CASSILLSEQPLYGYTF	TGTGCCAGTAGTATACTCCTCTCAGAACAGCCGCTCTATGGCTACACCTTC
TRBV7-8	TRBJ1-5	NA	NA	CASGDENQPQHF	TGTGCCAGCGGGGACGAGAATCAGCCCCAGCATTTT
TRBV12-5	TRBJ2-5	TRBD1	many	CASARGTGALQETQYF	TGTGCTAGTGCCAGGGGGACAGGAGCCCTTCAAGAGACCCAGTACTTC
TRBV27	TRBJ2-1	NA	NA	CASKRGGLSEQFF	TGTGCCAGCAAGAGGGGGGGCCTGAGTGAGCAGTTCTTC
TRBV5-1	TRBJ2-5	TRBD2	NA	CASSLAVFSGGLQETQYF	TGCGCCAGCAGCTTGGCTGTGTTTAGCGGGGGACTCCAAGAGACCCAGTACTTC
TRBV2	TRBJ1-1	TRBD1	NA	CATNQGEDTEAFF	TGTGCCACCAACCAGGGGGAGGACACTGAAGCTTTCTTT
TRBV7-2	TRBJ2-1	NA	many	CASSDFLSSYNEQFF	TGTGCCAGCAGTGATTTCTTAAGCTCCTACAATGAGCAGTTCTTC
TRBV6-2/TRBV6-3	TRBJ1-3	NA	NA	CASSFDGAFSGNTIYF	TGTGCCAGCAGTTTCGACGGAGCCTTCTCTGGAAACACCATATATTTT
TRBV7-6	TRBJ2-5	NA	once	CASSPLDWVQETQYF	TGTGCCAGCAGCCCTCTTGACTGGGTTCAAGAGACCCAGTACTTC
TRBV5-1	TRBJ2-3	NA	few	CASSLAIGTDTQYF	TGCGCCAGCAGCTTGGCCATAGGGACCGATACGCAGTATTTT
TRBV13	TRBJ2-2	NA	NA	CASSPQVAGELFF	TGTGCCAGCAGCCCCCAGGTGGCCGGGGAGCTGTTTTTT
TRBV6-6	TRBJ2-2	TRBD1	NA	CASSYFTGGAGELFF	TGTGCCAGCAGTTACTTTACAGGGGGTGCCGGGGAGCTGTTTTTT
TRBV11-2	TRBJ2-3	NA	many	CASSPYRVETFTDTQYF	TGTGCCAGCAGCCCCTACCGGGTGGAAACCTTCACAGATACGCAGTATTTT
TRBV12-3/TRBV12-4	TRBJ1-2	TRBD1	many	CASSPQWTGGRGYTF	TGTGCCAGCAGTCCCCAATGGACAGGGGGCCGAGGCTACACCTTC
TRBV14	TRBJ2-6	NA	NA	CASSAKSGANVLTF	TGTGCCAGCAGCGCTAAGTCTGGGGCCAACGTCCTGACTTTC
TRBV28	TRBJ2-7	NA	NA	CATSPAGSSYEQYF	TGTGCCACCTCCCCCGCAGGGAGCTCCTACGAGCAGTACTTC
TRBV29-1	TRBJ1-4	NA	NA	CSGDLGEKLFF	TGCAGCGGGGACCTAGGGGAAAAACTGTTTTTT
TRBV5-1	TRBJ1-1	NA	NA	CASSKSFLLNTEAFF	TGCGCCAGCAGCAAGTCCTTTTTATTGAACACTGAAGCTTTCTTT
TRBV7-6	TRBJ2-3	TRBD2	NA	CVSSLRTRGATDTQYF	TGTGTCAGCAGCTTAAGGACTAGGGGAGCAACAGATACGCAGTATTTT